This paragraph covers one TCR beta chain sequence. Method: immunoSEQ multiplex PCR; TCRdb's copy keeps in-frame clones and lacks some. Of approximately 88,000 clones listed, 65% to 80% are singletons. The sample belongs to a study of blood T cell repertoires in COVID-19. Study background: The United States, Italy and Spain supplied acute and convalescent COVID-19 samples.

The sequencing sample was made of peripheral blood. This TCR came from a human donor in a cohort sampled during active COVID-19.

The CDR3 sequence is CAWSVSAEGLAGGLYEQYF. The DNA for the CDR3 is TGTGCCTGGAGTGTATCGGCTGAAGGACTAGCGGGGGGACTCTACGAGCAGTACTTC. V is TRBV30 and J is TRBJ2-7; 14 bases align to TRBD2. CDR3 size: 19 residues. From germline, CDR1 is GTSNPN and CDR2 SVGIG (reference sequence). The junction had 13 bases not matched to a gene; V was cut back by 0 bases and J by 3 bases. The complete variable domain, with remaining parts taken from reference TRBV30 and TRBJ2-7, reads SQTIHQWPATLVQPVGSPLSLECTVEGTSNPNLYWYRQAAGRGLQLLFYSVGIGQISSEVPQNLSASRPQDRQFILSSKKLLLSDSGFYLCAWSVSAEGLAGGLYEQYFGPGTRLTVT.